This entry describes one T cell receptor (beta chain). The antigen is not known. This entry belongs to a study of response to subunit inactivated influenza vaccine. Trimming removed 6 bases from V and 0 bases from J, with 12 bases in between. The CDR3 is made up of 15 amino acids. The germline CDR1 and CDR2 sequences are SGHVS and FNYEAQ. TCRdb fed the RT-PCR reads into MiXCR, producing one record per CDR3 protein. The repertoire holds a few hundred thousand distinct CDR3 sequences, with over 9% as singletons. Regarding the study as a whole: The authors offered the suggestion that each seasonal influenza vaccination recruits few new T cells.

Source: non-naive T cells sorted from PBMCs, taken roughly 15 days before vaccination. The clonotype originates from a man aged 50 or older who received an inactivated influenza vaccine. This chain connects TRBV7-6 to TRBJ2-1, with D tentatively TRBD2 (6 bases). CDR3 sequence: CASSSAGRSYNEQFF. The CDR3, as DNA: TGTGCCAGCAGTTCGGCGGGGCGCTCCTACAATGAGCAGTTCTTC.